The 11 T cell receptor beta chains listed next were all sequenced from one sample in a study of cytomegalovirus exposure and HLA in healthy donors. Primers for the PCR totalled 60 Vbeta and 13 Jbeta. Sequenced by immunoSEQ multiplex PCR; TCRdb stores in-frame clones only, minus some. The sample comprises some 110,000 clones, 74% of which are singletons, and 4.8% rests with the top ten. Material for sequencing was PBMCs. Receptor source: a man aged 30 to 45 in good health and CMV-seropositive.

This clone was seen just once. The chain joins TRBV30 to TRBJ2-5; 14 bases line up with TRBD2. The CDR3 length is 16 residues. Germline values: CDR1 GTSNPN, CDR2 SVGIG (reference sequence). The V and J ends lost 5 bases and 3 bases, in that order; junction bases with no gene match: 8. CDR3 nucleotides: TGTGCCTGGGCCCCTTTGACTAGCGGGGGGGAAGAGACCCAGTACTTC. Amino acid sequence: CAWAPLTSGGEETQYF.

This clone was seen a handful of times. This chain links TRBV7-9 with TRBJ2-5, with TRBD1 identical over 10 bases. The germline V gene has CDR1 SEHNR and CDR2 FQNEAQ (reference sequence). V shed 5 bases, J shed 11 bases, and the junction held 8 bases outside the gene matches. This CDR3 contains 13 residues. The CDR3 sequence: CASSPGQGSGQYF. The CDR3 nucleotides read TGTGCCAGCAGCCCGGGACAGGGGTCGGGGCAGTACTTC. Full variable domain (remainder filled in from reference TRBV7-9 and TRBJ2-5): DTGVSQNPRHKITKRGQNVTFRCDPISEHNRLYWYRQTLGQGPEFLTYFQNEAQLEKSRLLSDRFSAERPKGSFSTLEIQRTEQGDSAMYLCASSPGQGSGQYFGPGTRLLVL.

This chain joins TRBV2 and TRBJ1-5; weak D call: TRBD1 (6 bases). The length of the CDR3 is 14 residues. Germline lookup yields CDR1 SNHLY and CDR2 FYNNEI. V was trimmed by 0 bases and J by 5 bases, leaving 8 bases between them. The CDR3 bases are TGTGCCAGCAGTGAAGCGCGGACAGATCAGCCCCAGCATTTT. This encodes CASSEARTDQPQHF.

CDR3 coding DNA: TGCGCCAGCAGTAGGGAAACCGGGACAGGGGTGCCTAACTATGGCTACACCTTC. This codes for CASSRETGTGVPNYGYTF. The chain couples TRBV4-3 to TRBJ1-2; 10 nucleotides agree with TRBD1. Trimming took 6 bases from V and 0 from J; bases not matched to a gene: 13. Germline CDR1 and CDR2: LGHNA and YSLEER. This CDR3 comprises 18 residues.

In this sample, this clone turned up once. The chain combines TRBV29-1 with TRBJ2-7, with 7 bases that match TRBD2. The CDR3 spans 14 residues. CDR1 SQVTM and CDR2 ANQGSEA come from the germline V gene. V shed 4 bases, J shed 2 bases, and the junction held 8 bases outside the gene matches. The CDR3 sequence: CSVGIGTKPYEQYF. The CDR3 coding sequence is TGCAGCGTTGGAATCGGGACTAAACCCTACGAGCAGTACTTC.

The sample holds one count of this clone. This chain joins TRBV13 and TRBJ1-2; TRBD1 matches at 9 bases. Germline loops: CDR1 PRHDT, CDR2 FYEKMQ (reference sequence). The CDR3 runs 17 residues. The V and J ends lost 7 bases and 0 bases, in that order; junction bases with no gene match: 12. CDR3 loop: CASTFLRTGDSNYGYTF. CDR3 DNA: TGTGCCAGCACCTTCCTAAGGACAGGGGACTCTAACTATGGCTACACCTTC.

A few counts support this clone. This chain joins TRBV16 and TRBJ2-7; D ambiguous. Trimming cost V 4 bases and J 2 bases, with 6 bases left between them. Per germline, CDR1 KGHSY and CDR2 FQNENV. This CDR3 contains 12 residues. The CDR3 DNA reads TGTGCCAGCAGCCCTCACACCTACGAGCAGTACTTC. This codes for CASSPHTYEQYF.

The chain carries TRBV19 and TRBJ1-2, with D perhaps matching TRBD1 (6 bases). CDR1 is LNHDA and CDR2 is SQIVND in the germline V gene (reference sequence). The CDR3 spans 13 residues. V lost 5 bases to trimming and J lost 8 bases, with 15 bases between them. CDR3 in amino acids: CASSPRGGDGYTF. As DNA, the CDR3 is TGTGCCAGTAGTCCACGGGGGGGCGACGGCTACACCTTC. The full variable domain, with the rest looked up from reference TRBV19 and TRBJ1-2, is DGGITQSPKYLFRKEGQNVTLSCEQNLNHDAMYWYRQDPGQGLRLIYYSQIVNDFQKGDIAEGYSVSREKKESFPLTVTSAQKNPTAFYLCASSPRGGDGYTFGSGTRLTVV.

This chain joins TRBV27 and TRBJ2-5; 8 bases match TRBD1. Trimming cost V 1 base and J 4 bases; bases outside gene matches: 5. The length of the CDR3 is 15 residues. CDR1 MNHEY and CDR2 SMNVEV come from the germline V gene (reference sequence). The CDR3 coding sequence is TGTGCCAGCAGTTTATGGCAGGGGGCGCGAGAGACCCAGTACTTC. Encoded protein: CASSLWQGARETQYF.

The DNA for the CDR3 is TGCGCCAGCAGCTTCGCAGAGAACACTGAAGCTTTCTTT. Amino acids: CASSFAENTEAFF. The V and J genes are TRBV5-1 and TRBJ1-1; no clear D. Germline CDR1 SGHRS, CDR2 YFSETQ. The CDR3 is 13 amino acids. Trimming took 2 bases from V and 1 from J, leaving 6 bases between them.

The rearrangement links TRBV4-3 to TRBJ2-7; D is perhaps TRBD2 (7 bases). V was pared by 4 bases and J by 1 base, with 20 bases between. Germline CDR1 LGHNA, CDR2 YSLEER. This CDR3 is 17 amino acids long. CDR3: CASSLGWGGRESYEQYF. DNA of the CDR3: TGCGCCAGCAGCCTTGGCTGGGGGGGGCGTGAGTCCTACGAGCAGTACTTC.